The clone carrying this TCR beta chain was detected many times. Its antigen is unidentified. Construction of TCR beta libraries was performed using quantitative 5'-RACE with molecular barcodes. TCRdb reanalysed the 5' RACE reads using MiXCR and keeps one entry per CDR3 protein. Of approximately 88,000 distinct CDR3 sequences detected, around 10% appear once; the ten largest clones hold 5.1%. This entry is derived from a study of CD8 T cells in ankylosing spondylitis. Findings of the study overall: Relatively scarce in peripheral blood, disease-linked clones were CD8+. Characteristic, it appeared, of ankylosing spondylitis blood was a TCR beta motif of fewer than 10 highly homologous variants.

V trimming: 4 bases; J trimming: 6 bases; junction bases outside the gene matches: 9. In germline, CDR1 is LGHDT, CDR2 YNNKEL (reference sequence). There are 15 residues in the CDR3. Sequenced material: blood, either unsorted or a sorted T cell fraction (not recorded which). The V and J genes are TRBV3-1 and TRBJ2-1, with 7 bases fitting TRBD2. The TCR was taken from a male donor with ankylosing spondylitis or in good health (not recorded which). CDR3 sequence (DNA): TGTGCCAGCAGCCGGAGGGAGGGCACAATCAATGAGCAGTTCTTC. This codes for CASSRREGTINEQFF.